One sample yielded the 9 T cell receptor beta chains listed below, sequenced in a study of OX40 agonist ivuxolimab in advanced cancers. This table comes from immunoSEQ multiplex PCR, and its TCRdb copy is limited to in-frame clones, with some not included. The sample gives about 120,000 clones, around 89% of which show up once; 0.55% to 0.7% is in the top ten. The sequencing used CD4+ or CD8+ T cells sorted from blood, collected in a trial of the OX40 agonist ivuxolimab. The receptors stem from an adult with an advanced solid tumor such as melanoma, head and neck, liver or kidney cancer.

About this clone itself: A read error may produce the germline difference seen at one junction end. The rearrangement joins TRBV4-1 to TRBJ2-7; 9 bases line up with TRBD1. Germline assignment: CDR1 MGHRA and CDR2 YSYEKL. The CDR3 is made up of 15 amino acids. CDR3 sequence: CASGQPDRGYDEQYF. CDR3 DNA: TGCGCCAGCGGCCAGCCCGACAGGGGGTACGACGAGCAGTACTTC.

The J gene is TRBJ1-5, the V gene TRBV6-6, with D possibly being TRBD1 (5 bases). V lost 6 bases and J 4 bases, leaving 13 bases between the germline ends. Germline V gene data show CDR1 as MNHNY and CDR2 as SVGAGI (reference sequence). CDR3 size: 14 residues. CDR3 DNA: TGTGCCAGCAGCACAGGCGACGGAAATCAGCCCCAGCATTTT. Residues: CASSTGDGNQPQHF.

The V and J genes are TRBV9 and TRBJ1-5; no firm D call. Trimming removed 2 bases at V and 1 base at J, with 10 bases between. CDR1 SGDLS and CDR2 YYNGEE come from the germline V gene. The CDR3 is 15 amino acids. Written as DNA, the CDR3 is TGTGCCAGCAGCGTCGCAGACAACAGCAATCAGCCCCAGCATTTT. It codes for CASSVADNSNQPQHF.

In its sample, this clone was seen once. Here the CDR3 DNA reads TGTGCCAGCAGCTGGGGACAGCGCTACGAGCAGTACTTC. It yields the protein CASSWGQRYEQYF. V usage is TRBV7-2 and J usage is TRBJ2-7, with TRBD1 matching 7 bases. There are 13 residues in the CDR3. The germline gives CDR1 SGHTA, CDR2 FQGNSA. V was pared by 4 bases and J by 3 bases, with 3 bases of the junction left unmatched.

The V gene is TRBV6-1, the J gene TRBJ1-3; tentatively, D is TRBD1 (5 bases). Trimming removed 3 bases from V and 4 bases from J, with 13 bases in between. Per germline, CDR1 MNHNS and CDR2 SASEGT. This CDR3 has 15 amino acids. In DNA form, the CDR3 reads TGTGCCAGCAGTGAGGGGGATTCTCCCGGAAACACCATATATTTT. Protein: CASSEGDSPGNTIYF.

The rearrangement links TRBV30 to TRBJ2-3; 7 bases align to TRBD2. Germline lookup yields CDR1 GTSNPN and CDR2 SVGIG (reference sequence). The CDR3 loop spans 16 amino acids. The trim removed 1 base at V and 5 bases at J, leaving 12 bases unmatched. The CDR3 loop is CAWSARRLAIRDTQYF. CDR3 DNA: TGTGCCTGGAGTGCTAGGCGACTAGCTATTCGAGATACGCAGTATTTT.

The genes are TRBV9 and TRBJ2-1; 13 nucleotides line up with TRBD2. Germline CDR1 reads SGDLS; CDR2 reads YYNGEE. The CDR3 has 15 amino acids. V shed 1 base, J shed 9 bases, and the junction held 4 bases outside the gene matches. CDR3 in amino acids: CASSVTSGGASEQFF. The DNA of the CDR3 is TGTGCCAGCAGCGTAACTAGCGGGGGGGCCAGTGAGCAGTTCTTC. The whole variable domain, remainder taken from reference TRBV9 and TRBJ2-1, is DSGVTQTPKHLITATGQRVTLRCSPRSGDLSVYWYQQSLDQGLQFLIQYYNGEERAKGNILERFSAQQFPDLHSELNLSSLELGDSALYFCASSVTSGGASEQFFGPGTRLTVL.

The chain carries TRBV4-3 and TRBJ2-1; 8 bases map to TRBD1. This CDR3 region has 16 residues. The V gene end was trimmed by 1 base and the J gene end by 0 bases; junction bases not matched to a gene: 2. Germline V lookup: CDR1 LGHNA, CDR2 YSLEER. The CDR3 spells CASSQGTGGSYNEQFF. In DNA form, the CDR3 reads TGCGCCAGCAGCCAAGGTACAGGGGGCTCCTACAATGAGCAGTTCTTC.

The V gene is TRBV6-5, the J gene TRBJ2-7; D not certain. Germline V CDR1 and CDR2: MNHEY, SVGAGI. The V end lost 7 bases, the J end lost 0 bases, and 16 bases lay between the germline ends. There are 15 residues in the CDR3. Here the CDR3 reads CASTPNVDGSYEQYF. The CDR3 nucleotides read TGTGCCAGCACCCCCAACGTTGATGGCTCCTACGAGCAGTACTTC.